The clone carrying this T cell receptor (beta chain) was found a few times. Its antigen is unknown. This record belongs to a study of T-cell memory formation after mild COVID-19. Study details: Clusters were largely donor specific.

Study results and caveats: Chiefly within CM and EM were the contracting CD4+ clones; CD8+ ones were within EMRA.

A 5'RACE reaction primed in the constant segment made cDNA libraries of TCR alpha and TCR beta, and these carried sample barcodes and UMIs. In TCRdb, the 5' RACE reads were re-called with MiXCR into one record per CDR3 protein. The sample has approximately 180,000 distinct CDR3 sequences, 16% seen once. The CDR3 consists of 13 residues. Germline V gene sequence: CDR1 KGHSH, CDR2 LQKENI. With 7 bases clipped from V and 3 bases from J, the junction kept 3 bases outside the gene matches. The J gene is TRBJ1-1, the V gene TRBV18; 9 nucleotides agree with TRBD1. The sequence came from an adult woman who had mild COVID-19 (a few samples of this study predate the infection). Cell type and time point are not known. Sequencing used PBMCs or a T cell subset sorted from them (not recorded which). Here the CDR3 reads CASLQGADTEAFF. DNA for the CDR3: TGTGCCAGCTTACAGGGGGCGGACACTGAAGCTTTCTTT. The complete variable domain, with remaining parts taken from reference TRBV18 and TRBJ1-1, reads NAGVMQNPRHLVRRRGQEARLRCSPMKGHSHVYWYRQLPEEGLKFMVYLQKENIIDESGMPKERFSAEFPKEGPSILRIQQVVRGDSAAYFCASLQGADTEAFFGQGTRLTVV.